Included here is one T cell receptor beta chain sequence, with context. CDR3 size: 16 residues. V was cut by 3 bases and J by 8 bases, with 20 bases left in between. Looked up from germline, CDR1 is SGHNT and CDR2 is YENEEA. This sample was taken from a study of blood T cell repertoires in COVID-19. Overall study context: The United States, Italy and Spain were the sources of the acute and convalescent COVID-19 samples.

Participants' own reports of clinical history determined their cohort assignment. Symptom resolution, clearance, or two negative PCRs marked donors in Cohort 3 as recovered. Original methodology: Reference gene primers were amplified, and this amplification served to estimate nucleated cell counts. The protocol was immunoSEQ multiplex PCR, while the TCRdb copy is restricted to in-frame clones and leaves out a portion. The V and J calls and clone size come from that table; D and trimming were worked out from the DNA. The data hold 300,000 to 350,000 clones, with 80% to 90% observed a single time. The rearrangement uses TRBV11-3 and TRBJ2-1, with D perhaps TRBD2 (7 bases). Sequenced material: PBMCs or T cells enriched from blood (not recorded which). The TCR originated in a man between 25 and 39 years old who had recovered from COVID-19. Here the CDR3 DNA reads TGTGCCAGCAGCTTCACCGCGCGGGGGCTTTCGGATGAGCAGTTCTTC. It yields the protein CASSFTARGLSDEQFF. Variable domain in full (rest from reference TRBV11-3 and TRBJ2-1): EAGVVQSPRYKIIEKKQPVAFWCNPISGHNTLYWYLQNLGQGPELLIRYENEEAVDDSQLPKDRFSAERLKGVDSTLKIQPAELGDSAVYLCASSFTARGLSDEQFFGPGTRLTVL.